The 19 T cell receptor beta chains below come from one sample, sequenced in a study of T cells in Graves' hyperthyroidism and ophthalmopathy. Using RNA transcripts as the source, TCR beta CDR3 regions were amplified. A set of HTBI primers served as the primers for a first-round RT-PCR of the TCR CDR3. TCRdb fed the multiplex PCR reads into MiXCR, producing one record per CDR3 protein. The sample holds over 400,000 distinct CDR3 sequences, about 20% seen once. Sequencing was done on a sample of blood. The source is a woman in her 70s with Graves' ophthalmopathy.

The J gene is TRBJ1-2, the V gene TRBV7-2; 8 positions match TRBD1. Germline V lookup: CDR1 SGHTA, CDR2 FQGNSA. With V trimmed by 4 bases and J by 8 bases, 9 bases remained unmatched. The CDR3 spans 14 residues. As DNA, the CDR3 is TGTGCCAGCAGCTCCGCAGGGGGCGCGCGGGGCTACACCTTC. It yields the protein CASSSAGGARGYTF. The full variable domain, rest sourced from reference TRBV7-2 and TRBJ1-2, is GAGVSQSPSNKVTEKGKDVELRCDPISGHTALYWYRQSLGQGLEFLIYFQGNSAPDKSGLPSDRFSAERTGGSVSTLTIQRTQQEDSAVYLCASSSAGGARGYTFGSGTRLTVV.

The chain links TRBV5-1 to TRBJ1-2; 9 bases match TRBD1. Germline-derived CDR1 and CDR2 are SGHRS and YFSETQ. This CDR3 region has 15 residues. The J segment lost 5 bases and the V segment lost 5 bases, leaving 10 bases of the junction unmatched. Written as DNA, the CDR3 is TGCGCCAGCAGACCCACCCAGACAGGGGGATATGGCTACACCTTC. Translating it yields CASRPTQTGGYGYTF.

The rearrangement links TRBV6-6 to TRBJ2-7; TRBD2 agrees at 8 bases. From germline, CDR1 is MNHNY and CDR2 SVGAGI (reference sequence). The CDR3 length is 17 residues. J lost 5 bases, V lost 2 bases, and 14 bases had no gene match. The CDR3 reads CASSYLPGGFSANEQYF. CDR3 bases: TGTGCCAGCAGTTACCTACCGGGGGGGTTTAGCGCTAACGAGCAGTACTTC.

The rearrangement uses TRBV29-1 and TRBJ2-1; 7 bases are a match to TRBD2. CDR3 length: 13 amino acids. CDR1 is SQVTM, CDR2 ANQGSEA, per germline. V was clipped by 6 bases and J by 8 bases; unmatched bases: 10. DNA for the CDR3: TGCAGCGTCCCGCGGGGGAGTCCCGATGAGCAGTTCTTC. This translates into CSVPRGSPDEQFF.

V is TRBV12-3 or TRBV12-4 and J is TRBJ2-2, with 8 nucleotides matching TRBD2. This CDR3 spans 15 amino acids. With V trimmed by 5 bases and J by 1 base, 3 bases remained unmatched. The CDR3 DNA sequence: TGTGCCAGCAGTCGACTAGCGTTGAACACCGGGGAGCTGTTTTTT. Its translation is CASSRLALNTGELFF.

This clonotype came up many times. V gene TRBV7-9 combines with J gene TRBJ1-1; D remains ambiguous. Germline V gene sequence: CDR1 SEHNR, CDR2 FQNEAQ (reference sequence). The CDR3 covers 12 residues. V was clipped by 5 bases and J by 1 base, with 5 bases between them. The CDR3, as DNA: TGTGCCAGCAGCATCCAGAACACTGAAGCTTTCTTT. Translating it yields CASSIQNTEAFF.

This clonotype was observed at least ten times. The rearrangement links TRBV6-1 to TRBJ1-1; 9 positions match TRBD1. Germline CDR1 reads MNHNS; CDR2 reads SASEGT. The CDR3 covers 15 residues. The V and J ends lost 6 bases and 0 bases, in that order; junction bases with no gene match: 5. The CDR3 loop is CASRPTGGMNTEAFF. The CDR3 DNA sequence: TGTGCCAGCAGACCGACAGGGGGGATGAACACTGAAGCTTTCTTT.

This clonotype was seen only a few times. The chain has TRBV18 and TRBJ1-5; D uncertain. Trimming removed 5 bases from V and 0 bases from J, with 5 bases in between. CDR1 KGHSH and CDR2 LQKENI come from the germline V gene. The CDR3 length is 13 residues. CDR3 bases: TGTGCCAGCTCAGGCACTAGCAATCAGCCCCAGCATTTT. The encoded protein is CASSGTSNQPQHF.

This clonotype was picked up many times. The J gene is TRBJ2-1, the V gene TRBV11-2; perhaps TRBD1 as D (6 bases). This CDR3 region has 14 residues. Deletions cut 9 bases from V and 4 bases from J, with 16 bases between. Germline V gives CDR1 SGHAT, CDR2 FQNNGV. The CDR3 protein is CASGRGTSYNEQFF. The CDR3 DNA is TGTGCCAGTGGAAGGGGGACCTCTTACAATGAGCAGTTCTTC.

A few counts support this clonotype. The chain employs TRBV7-8 and TRBJ1-1; D remains unclear. The CDR3 runs to 14 residues. The V end lost 2 bases, the J end lost 4 bases, and 11 bases lay between the germline ends. Germline CDR1 is SGHVS and CDR2 is FQNEAQ. For the CDR3, the DNA is TGTGCCAGCAGCTTATTTCATGGAGGCACTGAAGCTTTCTTT. Amino acids: CASSLFHGGTEAFF.

Many counts were recorded for this clonotype. V is TRBV6-5 and J is TRBJ1-4; 9 bases map to TRBD1. V dropped 0 bases and J dropped 0; count of bases not matched to a gene: 8. The CDR3 runs 19 residues. The germline V gene has CDR1 MNHEY and CDR2 SVGAGI. Here the CDR3 reads CASSYSPGTGYPTNEKLFF. The DNA of the CDR3 is TGTGCCAGCAGTTACTCACCCGGGACAGGGTATCCAACTAATGAAAAACTGTTTTTT.

This clonotype has ten or more counts. The chain combines TRBV12-3 or TRBV12-4 with TRBJ1-2; tentatively, D is TRBD1 (5 bases). Trimming left V 5 bases short and J 7 bases short, with 11 bases between. This CDR3 has 12 amino acids. The CDR3 reads CASSGAGRGYTF. CDR3 sequence (DNA): TGTGCCAGCAGTGGGGCTGGTCGTGGCTACACCTTC.

This chain uses TRBV3-1 with TRBJ2-4; unclear D gene. Germline-derived CDR1 and CDR2 are LGHDT and YNNKEL (reference sequence). The CDR3 runs 12 residues. V was cut by 0 bases and J by 7 bases, with 4 bases left in between. The CDR3 protein is CASSQDENIQYF. The CDR3 DNA reads TGTGCCAGCAGCCAAGATGAGAACATTCAGTACTTC.

J is TRBJ2-6 and V is TRBV7-9, with D perhaps being TRBD1 or TRBD2 (5 bases each). Trimming pared 1 base from V and 0 bases from J, leaving 10 bases between. Germline CDR1 SEHNR, CDR2 FQNEAQ (reference sequence). The CDR3 totals 17 residues. CDR3 region: CASSLGLQVSGANVLTF. The CDR3 DNA follows: TGTGCCAGCAGCTTAGGACTACAGGTCTCTGGGGCCAACGTCCTGACTTTC.

The V and J genes are TRBV5-1 and TRBJ1-2; D is unresolved. The germline V gene has CDR1 SGHRS and CDR2 YFSETQ. CDR3 length: 17 amino acids. V was clipped by 0 bases and J by 6 bases, with 21 bases between them. CDR3 sequence reads: CASSLVALTGSRDGYTF. The DNA for the CDR3 is TGCGCCAGCAGCTTGGTTGCTCTCACGGGCTCCCGTGATGGCTACACCTTC.

Notes on this clonotype: The final CDR3 position lacks the conserved phenylalanine or tryptophan, pointing to a likely read error. The chain uses TRBV6-1 and TRBJ2-5, with 9 nucleotides matching TRBD1. The CDR3 contains 16 residues. With 3 bases clipped from V and 4 bases from J, the junction kept 9 bases outside the gene matches. Germline loops: CDR1 MNHNS, CDR2 SASEGT. This CDR3 reads CASSEYGTGYGETQYL. The CDR3 DNA sequence: TGTGCCAGCAGTGAGTATGGGACAGGGTACGGAGAGACCCAGTACCTC.

The rearrangement links TRBV6-1 to TRBJ1-3, with D possibly TRBD1 on 5 matching bases. The germline V gene has CDR1 MNHNS and CDR2 SASEGT. Trimming took off 5 bases at V and 0 bases at J, with 17 bases between the two ends. The CDR3 covers 17 residues. CDR3 amino acids: CASSRTGGLSSGNTIYF. The CDR3 bases are TGTGCCAGCAGTCGAACCGGGGGACTTAGCTCTGGAAACACCATATATTTT.

This clonotype has only a few counts. V usage is TRBV14 and J usage is TRBJ2-1; D not resolved. Germline lookup yields CDR1 SGHDN and CDR2 FVKESK. V was cut by 4 bases and J by 9 bases, with 7 bases left in between. The CDR3 length is 11 residues. CDR3 region: CASSRWGEQFF. The CDR3 DNA reads TGTGCCAGCAGCCGGTGGGGTGAGCAGTTCTTC.

This clonotype was seen many times. The chain links TRBV6-1 to TRBJ2-5; 7 bases agree with TRBD2. J lost 1 base, V lost 5 bases, and 13 bases had no gene match. The germline V gene has CDR1 MNHNS and CDR2 SASEGT. The CDR3 sequence is 17 residues long. DNA of the CDR3: TGTGCCAGCAGTTACGGGGTCAGGCTAGCGGTCCAAGAGACCCAGTACTTC. Translation: CASSYGVRLAVQETQYF.